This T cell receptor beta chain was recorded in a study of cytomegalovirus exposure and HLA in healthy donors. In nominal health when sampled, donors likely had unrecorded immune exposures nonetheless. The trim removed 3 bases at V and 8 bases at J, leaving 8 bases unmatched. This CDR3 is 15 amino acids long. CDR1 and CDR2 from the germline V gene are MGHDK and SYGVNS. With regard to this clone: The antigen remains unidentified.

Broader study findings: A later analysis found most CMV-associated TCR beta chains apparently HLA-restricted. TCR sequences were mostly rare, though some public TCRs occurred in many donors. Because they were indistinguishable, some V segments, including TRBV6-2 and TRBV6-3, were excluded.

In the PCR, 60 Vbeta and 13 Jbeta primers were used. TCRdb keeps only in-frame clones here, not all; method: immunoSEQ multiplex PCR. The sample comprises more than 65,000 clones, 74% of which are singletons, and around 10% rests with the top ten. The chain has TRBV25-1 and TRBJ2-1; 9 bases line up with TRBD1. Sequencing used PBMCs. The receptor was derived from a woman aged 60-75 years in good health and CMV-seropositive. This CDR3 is CASSDSGTGIYEQFF. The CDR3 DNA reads TGTGCCAGCAGTGATTCCGGGACAGGGATCTATGAGCAGTTCTTC.